These 8 T cell receptor beta chains came from one sample sequenced in a study of blood T cell repertoires in COVID-19. Produced via immunoSEQ multiplex PCR; TCRdb's table is partial and in-frame only. The sample holds around 100,000 clones, around nine tenths seen once. Sequencing was done on a sample of peripheral blood. The receptors derive from a man over 45 with acute or convalescent COVID-19.

As DNA, the CDR3 is TGCAGCGGGGGGGACTCCCCGGGAGATACGCAGTATTTT. It yields the protein CSGGDSPGDTQYF. The V call is TRBV29-1, the J call TRBJ2-3; D perhaps matches TRBD2 (6 bases). CDR1 and CDR2 (germline): SQVTM, ANQGSEA. V gave up 7 bases and J gave up 5 bases, with 16 bases separating them. The CDR3 length is 13 residues.

The table lists this clone with a few counts. This chain's CDR3 is CASSDGQGIVELFF. CDR3 bases: TGTGCCAGTAGCGACGGACAGGGTATAGTAGAGCTGTTTTTT. V gene TRBV19 combines with J gene TRBJ1-4, with 8 bases identical to TRBD1. This CDR3 has 14 amino acids. V shed 6 bases and J 14 bases; nucleotides not matched to a gene: 14. Germline CDR1 is LNHDA and CDR2 is SQIVND (reference sequence).

The chain carries TRBV25-1 and TRBJ2-1; D unclear. The CDR3 loop spans 18 amino acids. The germline V and J ends were trimmed by 0 bases and 0 bases, with 15 bases remaining between them. Germline V lookup: CDR1 MGHDK, CDR2 SYGVNS. The CDR3 loop reads CASSEYFAAVSSYNEQFF. The CDR3 nucleotides read TGTGCCAGCAGTGAATATTTCGCCGCGGTTAGCTCCTACAATGAGCAGTTCTTC. Full variable domain (outside the CDR3, taken from reference TRBV25-1 and TRBJ2-1): EADIYQTPRYLVIGTGKKITLECSQTMGHDKMYWYQQDPGMELHLIHYSYGVNSTEKGDLSSESTVSRIRTEHFPLTLESARPSHTSQYLCASSEYFAAVSSYNEQFFGPGTRLTVL.

Only a few counts were recorded for this clone. The V and J genes are TRBV6-6 and TRBJ2-7, with D unresolved. In germline, CDR1 is MNHNY, CDR2 SVGAGI (reference sequence). V was trimmed by 0 bases and J by 6 bases, leaving 15 bases between them. The CDR3 is 15 amino acids. The CDR3 nucleotides are TGTGCCAGCAGTTACTCGAATGGTGCCCTGAGCGAGCAGTACTTC. Translating it yields CASSYSNGALSEQYF.

The chain uses TRBV7-8 and TRBJ2-4; 7 bases map to TRBD2. The germline V gene encodes CDR1 SGHVS and CDR2 FQNEAQ. There are 14 residues in the CDR3. V trimming: 5 bases; J trimming: 7 bases; junction bases outside the gene matches: 8. The CDR3 DNA sequence: TGTGCCAGCAGCCGAACCACCGGGGGGAACATTCAGTACTTC. This sequence encodes CASSRTTGGNIQYF.

CDR3 loop: CATSRGGKGTQYF. The CDR3 DNA follows: TGTGCCACCTCACGGGGCGGGAAGGGGACCCAGTACTTC. The V gene is TRBV6-5, the J gene TRBJ2-5; D is perhaps TRBD2 (6 bases). The germline V gene encodes CDR1 MNHEY and CDR2 SVGAGI. The ends were cut back, 10 bases at V and 7 bases at J, with 19 bases in the middle. This CDR3 has 13 amino acids.

A few counts support this clone. The chain recombines TRBV5-1 with TRBJ1-1, with 7 bases aligning to TRBD1. The trim removed 0 bases at V and 1 base at J, leaving 9 bases unmatched. Germline-derived CDR1 and CDR2 are SGHRS and YFSETQ. The CDR3 has 17 amino acids. CDR3 region: CASSLAAGGWANTEAFF. CDR3 in DNA: TGCGCCAGCAGCTTGGCCGCAGGGGGGTGGGCGAACACTGAAGCTTTCTTT.

The V gene is TRBV7-9, the J gene TRBJ2-7; TRBD2 matches at 7 bases. This CDR3 contains 14 residues. The germline CDR1 and CDR2 sequences are SEHNR and FQNEAQ (reference sequence). Losses at the gene ends were 3 bases for V and 0 bases for J; bases not matched to a gene: 2. The DNA for the CDR3 is TGTGCCAGCAGCTTCGGGGGGAGCTCCTACGAGCAGTACTTC. This gives the protein CASSFGGSSYEQYF.